This TCR beta chain was recovered during a study of T cell clones after liver transplantation. Study in general: TCRbeta sequencing after a pre-transplant mixed lymphocyte reaction identified graft-donor-reactive clones, later tracked in post-transplant blood. Timepoints were pre-transplant, pre-withdrawal, and after withdrawal was completed or failed.

TCRdb keeps only in-frame clones here, not all; method: immunoSEQ multiplex PCR. The repertoire holds tens of thousands of clones, with over 90% as singletons. Germline V lookup: CDR1 MNHEY, CDR2 SMNVEV (reference sequence). The CDR3 spans 14 residues. V was cut by 2 bases and J by 4 bases, with 12 bases left in between. This clonotype was obtained from a human patient who received a liver transplant. T cells may partly derive from the graft donor. The sequenced sample was CD4+ T cells from blood, obtained around 27 months after liver transplant. The chain links TRBV27 to TRBJ2-7; possibly TRBD2 for D (6 bases). The CDR3 reads CASSLTSGGYEQYF. The CDR3 region has the DNA TGTGCCAGCAGTTTAACTTCTGGGGGGTACGAGCAGTACTTC.